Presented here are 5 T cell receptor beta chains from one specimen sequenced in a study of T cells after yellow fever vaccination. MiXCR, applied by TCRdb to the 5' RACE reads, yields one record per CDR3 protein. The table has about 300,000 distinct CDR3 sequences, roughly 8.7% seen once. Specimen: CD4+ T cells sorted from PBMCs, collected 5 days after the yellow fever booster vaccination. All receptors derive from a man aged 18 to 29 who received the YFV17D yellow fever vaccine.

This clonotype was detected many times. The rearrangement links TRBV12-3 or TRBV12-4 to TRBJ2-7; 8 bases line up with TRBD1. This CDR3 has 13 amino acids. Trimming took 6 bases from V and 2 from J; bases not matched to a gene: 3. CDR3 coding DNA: TGTGCCAGCAGCCGGGACAGGCCCTACGAGCAGTACTTC. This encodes CASSRDRPYEQYF.

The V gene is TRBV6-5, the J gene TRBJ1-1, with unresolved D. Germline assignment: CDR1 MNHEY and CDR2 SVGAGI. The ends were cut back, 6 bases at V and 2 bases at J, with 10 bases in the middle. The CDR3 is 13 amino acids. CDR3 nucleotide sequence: TGTGCCAGCAGCGGACCGGGAAACACTGAAGCTTTCTTT. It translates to CASSGPGNTEAFF.

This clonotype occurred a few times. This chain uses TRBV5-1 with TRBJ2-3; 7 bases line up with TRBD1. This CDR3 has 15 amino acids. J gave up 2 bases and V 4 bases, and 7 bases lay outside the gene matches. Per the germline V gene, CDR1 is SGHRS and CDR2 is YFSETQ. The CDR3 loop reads CASSQGQPYTDTQYF. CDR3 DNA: TGCGCCAGCAGCCAGGGACAGCCCTACACAGATACGCAGTATTTT.

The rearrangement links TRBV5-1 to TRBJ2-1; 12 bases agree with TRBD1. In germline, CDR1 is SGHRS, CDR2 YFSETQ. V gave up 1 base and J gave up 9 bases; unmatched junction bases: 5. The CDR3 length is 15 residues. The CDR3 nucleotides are TGCGCCAGCAGCTTGCAAGGGACAGGGGGCCTTGAGCAGTTCTTC. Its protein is CASSLQGTGGLEQFF. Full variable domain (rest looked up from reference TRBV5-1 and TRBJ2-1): KAGVTQTPRYLIKTRGQQVTLSCSPISGHRSVSWYQQTPGQGLQFLFEYFSETQRNKGNFPGRFSGRQFSNSRSEMNVSTLELGDSALYLCASSLQGTGGLEQFFGPGTRLTVL.

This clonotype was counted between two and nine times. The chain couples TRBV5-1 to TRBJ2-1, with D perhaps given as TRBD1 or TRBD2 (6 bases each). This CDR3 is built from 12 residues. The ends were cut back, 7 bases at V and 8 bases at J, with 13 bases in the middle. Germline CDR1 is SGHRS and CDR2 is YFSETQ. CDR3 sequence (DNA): TGCGCCAGCGGGGGCGGGGTGGATGAGCAGTTCTTC. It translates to CASGGGVDEQFF. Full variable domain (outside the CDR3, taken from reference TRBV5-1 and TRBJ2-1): KAGVTQTPRYLIKTRGQQVTLSCSPISGHRSVSWYQQTPGQGLQFLFEYFSETQRNKGNFPGRFSGRQFSNSRSEMNVSTLELGDSALYLCASGGGVDEQFFGPGTRLTVL.